Listed here is a single TCR beta chain. These data are taken from a study of blood T cell repertoires in COVID-19. Overall study: Samples of COVID-19 (acute and convalescent) were obtained from the United States, Italy and Spain.

V was clipped by 7 bases and J by 8 bases; unmatched bases: 16. The CDR3 spans 16 residues. Germline V gene sequence: CDR1 SGHRS, CDR2 YFSETQ. Data came from immunoSEQ multiplex PCR; TCRdb stores just in-frame clones and leaves some out. This sample has roughly 80,000 clones; 88% occur once, and the top ten carry about 4.8%. Sequencing input: peripheral blood. The rearrangement uses TRBV5-1 and TRBJ2-1, with 9 bases identical to TRBD2. This clonotype originated in a woman older than 75 with acute or convalescent COVID-19. CDR3 in DNA: TGCGCCAGCCAGGGACGTGGCGGGGGGGCCTCAGATGAGCAGTTCTTC. It encodes CASQGRGGGASDEQFF.